These 20 T cell receptor beta chains share one sample of origin, sequenced in a study of CD8 T cells in Susac syndrome. Roughly 0.5 to 1 ug RNA was reverse transcribed with random hexamers. TCRdb re-called the immunoSEQ multiplex PCR reads through MiXCR, storing one row per CDR3 protein. In the table there are more than 250,000 distinct CDR3 sequences, 92% of which are singletons. Material: CD4+ T cells from PBMCs. Source of these receptors: a human donor with multiple sclerosis.

This clonotype was found once. The chain carries TRBV29-1 and TRBJ1-2; a possible D gene is TRBD1 (5 bases). The germline V gene has CDR1 SQVTM and CDR2 ANQGSEA. CDR3 length equals 12 residues. Trimming cost V 4 bases and J 4 bases, with 10 bases left between them. The CDR3 DNA follows: TGCAGCGTTGCGCAGGGTCTCTATGGCTACACCTTC. Translation gives CSVAQGLYGYTF.

The J gene is TRBJ1-2, the V gene TRBV7-3, with 8 bases matching TRBD1. Per the germline V gene, CDR1 is SGHTA and CDR2 is FQGTGA. CDR3 length equals 17 residues. V lost 2 bases to trimming and J lost 8 bases; unmatched junction nucleotides: 16. Here the CDR3 DNA reads TGTGCCAGCAGCTTAGCCCCAGGACAGGGCCGGCCAAGAGGCTACACCTTC. The encoded protein is CASSLAPGQGRPRGYTF.

The chain carries TRBV20-1 and TRBJ2-7; maybe TRBD2 (5 bases). CDR1 and CDR2 from the germline V gene are DFQATT and SNEGSKA (reference sequence). V was pared by 3 bases and J by 2 bases, with 11 bases between. The CDR3 sequence is 13 residues long. This CDR3 reads CSARGSGTYEQYF. CDR3 bases: TGCAGTGCTAGGGGGAGCGGAACCTACGAGCAGTACTTC.

The rearrangement uses TRBV5-1 and TRBJ1-1; D is unresolved. Trimming took 0 bases from V and 3 from J, leaving 12 bases between them. CDR1 SGHRS and CDR2 YFSETQ come from the germline V gene. The CDR3 runs 15 residues. The CDR3 region is CASSLATGWDTEAFF. The CDR3 region has the DNA TGCGCCAGCAGCTTGGCAACGGGTTGGGACACTGAAGCTTTCTTT.

The rearrangement uses TRBV10-3 and TRBJ2-1, with 7 bases matching TRBD2. V gave up 0 bases and J gave up 6 bases; unmatched junction bases: 5. The CDR3 is made up of 15 amino acids. The germline CDR1 and CDR2 sequences are ENHRY and SYGVKD. The CDR3 reads CAISESAAGINEQFF. The CDR3 nucleotides are TGTGCCATCAGTGAGTCGGCAGCGGGGATCAATGAGCAGTTCTTC.

The chain employs TRBV7-3 and TRBJ2-1; 10 positions match TRBD2. Per germline, CDR1 SGHTA and CDR2 FQGTGA. This CDR3 has 15 amino acids. The J segment lost 9 bases and the V segment lost 8 bases, leaving 13 bases of the junction unmatched. The CDR3 coding sequence is TGTGCCAGCTCCCCCGGTAGCGGGGGGATGAGTGAGCAGTTCTTC. Protein product: CASSPGSGGMSEQFF.

The chain uses TRBV19 and TRBJ1-5; D is uncertain. The germline CDR1 and CDR2 sequences are LNHDA and SQIVND (reference sequence). V dropped 7 bases and J dropped 0 bases, with 10 bases sitting between them. This CDR3 is 14 amino acids long. CDR3 sequence (DNA): TGTGCCAGTAACCGACGGGGTAGCAATCAGCCCCAGCATTTT. Amino acid sequence: CASNRRGSNQPQHF.

The rearrangement links TRBV5-6 to TRBJ2-7, with 10 bases identical to TRBD1. The CDR3 contains 14 residues. Germline values: CDR1 SGHDT, CDR2 YYEEEE. V shed 3 bases and J 5 bases; nucleotides not matched to a gene: 5. The CDR3 coding sequence is TGTGCCAGCAGCTCCCGGGACAGGGGAAACGAGCAGTACTTC. Translating gives CASSSRDRGNEQYF.

This rearrangement joins TRBV20-1 to TRBJ1-2, with TRBD1 matching 8 bases. The CDR3 is 15 residues long. V trimming: 0 bases; J trimming: 7 bases; junction bases outside the gene matches: 10. The germline gives CDR1 DFQATT, CDR2 SNEGSKA (reference sequence). CDR3: CSARDHPDREPGYTF. The CDR3 coding sequence is TGCAGTGCTAGAGATCATCCGGACAGGGAGCCTGGCTACACCTTC.

V is TRBV7-9 and J is TRBJ1-4; D ambiguous. Trimming removed 3 bases from V and 8 bases from J, with 7 bases in between. The CDR3 has 12 amino acids. Germline values: CDR1 SEHNR, CDR2 FQNEAQ (reference sequence). The CDR3 loop reads CASSLVQEKLFF. The CDR3 region has the DNA TGTGCCAGCAGCTTGGTCCAGGAAAAACTGTTTTTT. Looking up the rest from reference TRBV7-9 and TRBJ1-4 gives the full variable domain: DTGVSQNPRHKITKRGQNVTFRCDPISEHNRLYWYRQTLGQGPEFLTYFQNEAQLEKSRLLSDRFSAERPKGSFSTLEIQRTEQGDSAMYLCASSLVQEKLFFGSGTQLSVL.

The rearrangement links TRBV2 to TRBJ2-2; TRBD2 agrees at 10 bases. The CDR3 is 20 amino acids. Germline-derived CDR1 and CDR2 are SNHLY and FYNNEI. Losses at the gene ends were 5 bases for V and 3 bases for J; bases not matched to a gene: 18. CDR3 DNA: TGTGCCAGCAGTTTTGCTATCCGGGCTAGCGGGAGAAGGGACACCGGGGAGCTGTTTTTT. Its translation: CASSFAIRASGRRDTGELFF.

The V and J genes are TRBV19 and TRBJ1-2; D remains ambiguous. From germline, CDR1 is LNHDA and CDR2 SQIVND (reference sequence). The CDR3 is 12 amino acids. Trimming left V 6 bases short and J 6 bases short, with 11 bases between. The CDR3 DNA is TGTGCCAGTAGCCCCCGGTCACATGGCTACACCTTC. This translates into CASSPRSHGYTF.

The chain is built from TRBV7-9 and TRBJ2-5; 10 bases are shared with TRBD2. CDR1 and CDR2 from the germline V gene are SEHNR and FQNEAQ (reference sequence). V lost 5 bases to trimming and J lost 6 bases; unmatched junction nucleotides: 9. CDR3 length equals 15 residues. CDR3: CASSLVLAGKKTQYF. CDR3 bases: TGTGCCAGCAGCCTGGTACTAGCGGGGAAAAAGACCCAGTACTTC. Supplemented by reference TRBV7-9 and TRBJ2-5, the full variable domain reads DTGVSQNPRHKITKRGQNVTFRCDPISEHNRLYWYRQTLGQGPEFLTYFQNEAQLEKSRLLSDRFSAERPKGSFSTLEIQRTEQGDSAMYLCASSLVLAGKKTQYFGPGTRLLVL.

This clonotype was counted between two and nine times. The genes are TRBV6-5 and TRBJ1-5, with unresolved D. CDR3 length equals 15 residues. Trimming removed 2 bases from V and 1 base from J, with 9 bases in between. Germline loops: CDR1 MNHEY, CDR2 SVGAGI. The CDR3 protein is CASSYRSGSNQPQHF. Here the CDR3 DNA reads TGTGCCAGCAGTTACCGGTCCGGGAGCAATCAGCCCCAGCATTTT.

The J gene is TRBJ2-7, the V gene TRBV7-2; no clear D gene. The CDR3 has 14 residues. Trimming left V 3 bases short and J 6 bases short, with 15 bases between. The germline gives CDR1 SGHTA, CDR2 FQGNSA. CDR3 loop: CASSFEPEVLEQYF. The CDR3 DNA is TGTGCCAGCAGCTTTGAGCCTGAGGTGCTCGAGCAGTACTTC.

V is TRBV25-1 and J is TRBJ2-5; D gene uncertain. Germline V lookup: CDR1 MGHDK, CDR2 SYGVNS. Between the trimmed V and J ends, which lost 3 bases and 2 bases, there was a span of 7 bases. The CDR3 has 13 amino acids. As DNA, the CDR3 is TGTGCCAGCAGTGAGACACATCAAGAGACCCAGTACTTC. This codes for CASSETHQETQYF.

The CDR3 nucleotides are TGTGCCAGCAGCTCAAGAACCCAAAGACTAGCGGAGATCTCTGGGGCCAACGTCCTGACTTTC. Residues: CASSSRTQRLAEISGANVLTF. The gene calls are TRBV7-3 and TRBJ2-6, with 9 bases aligning to TRBD2. The CDR3 is 21 amino acids. The germline V gene has CDR1 SGHTA and CDR2 FQGTGA. The V and J ends lost 4 bases and 0 bases, in that order; junction bases with no gene match: 16. Together with reference TRBV7-3 and TRBJ2-6, the CDR3 gives the full variable domain: GAGVSQTPSNKVTEKGKYVELRCDPISGHTALYWYRQSLGQGPEFLIYFQGTGAADDSGLPNDRFFAVRPEGSVSTLKIQRTERGDSAVYLCASSSRTQRLAEISGANVLTFGAGSRLTVL.

The V and J genes are TRBV7-2 and TRBJ1-1; D gene ambiguous. V lost 3 bases, J lost 4 bases, and 0 bases lay in between. Germline V CDR1 and CDR2: SGHTA, FQGNSA. This CDR3 comprises 10 residues. This CDR3 is CASSFTEAFF. CDR3 nucleotides: TGTGCCAGCAGCTTCACTGAAGCTTTCTTT.

A single count supports this clonotype. V gene TRBV7-9 combines with J gene TRBJ1-1; possible D gene TRBD1, 5 bases. Germline V lookup: CDR1 SEHNR, CDR2 FQNEAQ (reference sequence). The CDR3 spans 12 residues. The ends were cut back, 5 bases at V and 11 bases at J, with 15 bases in the middle. CDR3: CASSLVAGQAFF. The CDR3 DNA follows: TGTGCCAGCAGCCTGGTGGCAGGGCAGGCTTTCTTT.

This sequence joins TRBV20-1 and TRBJ2-7; no clear D gene. The V gene's germline CDR1 is DFQATT and CDR2 SNEGSKA (reference sequence). The CDR3 runs 14 residues. V lost 8 bases and J 1 base, leaving 18 bases between the germline ends. The CDR3 nucleotides are TGCAGTATTGCTCGGGCATTCCTTTCCTACGAGCAGTACTTC. Its protein product is CSIARAFLSYEQYF.